The 15 T cell receptor beta chains reported below all come from one sample, sequenced in a study of T cells in women clearing cervical HPV infection. The table came from immunoSEQ multiplex PCR; TCRdb's copy has only in-frame clones and leaves some out. In all, the sample yields more than 20,000 clones. Sequencing was done on a sample of blood buffy coat. The receptors were sampled from a woman aged 18-70 years with a cervical HPV16 infection that either progressed to CIN3+ or cleared (not recorded which).

Notes on this clone: The CDR3 extends 3 residues past the end of the read, so its final part is completed from the germline J gene. This sequence joins TRBV19 and TRBJ2-5, with D maybe TRBD2 (6 bases). V lost 4 bases and J lost 2, with 8 bases in between. This CDR3 has 13 residues. Germline loops: CDR1 LNHDA, CDR2 SQIVND (reference sequence). The part of the CDR3 DNA that was read is TGTGCCAGTAGTACCGGGACTCAAGAGACC. Translating gives CASSTGTQET. The complete CDR3 reads CASSTGTQETQYF.

On this clone itself: The read gets to within 3 residues of the CDR3 end, and the germline J gene fills in the rest. The chain carries TRBV30 and TRBJ1-4; the D gene is possibly TRBD1 (6 bases). The germline V gene encodes CDR1 GTSNPN and CDR2 SVGIG (reference sequence). V was trimmed by 1 base and J by 7 bases, leaving 16 bases between them. This CDR3 contains 15 residues. The CDR3 here is CAWSAPATGPEKLFF. CDR3 DNA (partial): TGTGCCTGGAGTGCACCAGCCACAGGGCCTGAAAAA.

About this clone itself: The read is 3 residues too short to cover the CDR3 end, so that end is filled in from the germline J gene. The chain couples TRBV7-8 to TRBJ2-7, with no clear D. The CDR3 is made up of 13 amino acids. With 1 base removed from V and 3 bases from J, the gap between germline ends came to 7 bases. CDR1 and CDR2 from the germline V gene are SGHVS and FQNEAQ. The sequenced part of the CDR3 DNA is TGTGCCAGCAGCTTAGGTTTCAACTACGAG. Translated: CASSLGFNYE. The CDR3 in full is CASSLGFNYEQYF.

As regards this clone: The sequence runs out 3 residues before the end of the CDR3; the remainder is reconstructed from the germline J gene. The chain carries TRBV7-2 and TRBJ1-4; the D gene is possibly TRBD1 (5 bases). Germline-derived CDR1 and CDR2 are SGHTA and FQGNSA. The V gene lost 1 base and the J gene lost 5 bases, with 5 bases spanning the gap. CDR3 length equals 13 residues. CDR3 DNA, as far as it was read: TGTGCCAGCAGCTTAGACAGGAATGAAAAA. Encoded protein: CASSLDRNEK. The entire CDR3 protein is CASSLDRNEKLFF.

About this clone: The missing CDR3 end, 3 residues past where the read stops, is filled in from the germline J gene. The gene calls are TRBV20-1 and TRBJ1-1; 8 nucleotides match TRBD1. The germline CDR1 and CDR2 sequences are DFQATT and SNEGSKA (reference sequence). Trimming removed 3 bases from V and 1 base from J; junction bases left unmatched: 4. The CDR3 runs 14 residues. This CDR3 reads CSASRTGRNTEAFF. CDR3 DNA, as far as it was read: TGCAGTGCTAGTAGGACAGGGCGGAACACTGAA.

To note about this clone: The read terminates 3 residues ahead of where the CDR3 ends, so the germline J gene completes it. The V and J genes are TRBV5-1 and TRBJ2-5; no definite D call. The ends were cut back, 4 bases at V and 1 base at J, with 5 bases in the middle. The CDR3 has 12 amino acids. Germline loops: CDR1 SGHRS, CDR2 YFSETQ. CDR3: CASSPVQETQYF. Partial CDR3 DNA: TGCGCCAGCAGCCCTGTCCAAGAGACC.

Partial CDR3 DNA: TGCGCCAGCAGCTTGGATGGTAGCGGTAACACAGATACG. Translating gives CASSLDGSGNTDT. The entire CDR3 is CASSLDGSGNTDTQYF. The V gene is TRBV5-1, the J gene TRBJ2-3, with a weak D call TRBD2 (6 bases). The CDR3 extends 3 residues past the end of the read, so its final part is completed from the germline J gene. The CDR3 runs to 16 residues. Germline V gene data show CDR1 as SGHRS and CDR2 as YFSETQ. V was trimmed by 0 bases and J by 2 bases, leaving 13 bases between them. Full variable domain (rest looked up from reference TRBV5-1 and TRBJ2-3): KAGVTQTPRYLIKTRGQQVTLSCSPISGHRSVSWYQQTPGQGLQFLFEYFSETQRNKGNFPGRFSGRQFSNSRSEMNVSTLELGDSALYLCASSLDGSGNTDTQYFGPGTRLTVL.

Comments on this clone: From the germline J gene comes the end of the CDR3, since the read stops 3 residues before it. The chain combines TRBV20-1 with TRBJ2-5; 8 nucleotides line up with TRBD2. CDR3 size: 18 residues. The V and J ends lost 6 bases and 2 bases, in that order; junction bases with no gene match: 20. In germline, CDR1 is DFQATT, CDR2 SNEGSKA (reference sequence). CDR3: CSAGRTSKGLLLQETQYF. The part of the CDR3 DNA that was read is TGCAGTGCAGGGCGGACTAGCAAGGGGCTCCTCCTTCAAGAGACC.

Points on this clone: The sequence runs out 3 residues before the end of the CDR3; the remainder is reconstructed from the germline J gene. The chain uses TRBV20-1 and TRBJ2-3, with a possible D match to TRBD1 (5 bases). V lost 4 bases and J 2 bases, leaving 16 bases between the germline ends. CDR1 is DFQATT and CDR2 is SNEGSKA in the germline V gene (reference sequence). The CDR3 loop spans 15 amino acids. The CDR3 loop is CSATRTRTPTDTQYF. The CDR3 bases that were read are TGCAGTGCTACCCGGACACGGACCCCCACAGATACG.

With respect to this clone: The read comes to an end 3 residues before the CDR3 does, leaving the germline J gene to fill in the end. The J gene is TRBJ1-3, the V gene TRBV6-2 or TRBV6-3; weak D call: TRBD1 (6 bases). Germline CDR1 MNHEY, CDR2 SVGEGT. The V and J ends lost 0 bases and 0 bases respectively, with 6 bases between them. The CDR3 covers 15 residues. Incomplete CDR3 DNA: TGTGCCAGCAGTTACTCGGACAGCTCTGGAAACACC. Amino acid sequence: CASSYSDSSGNT. The CDR3 in full is CASSYSDSSGNTIYF.

With regard to this clone: The CDR3 end lies 3 residues beyond the end of the read and is filled in from the germline J gene. The chain uses TRBV2 and TRBJ2-1, with D possibly matching TRBD2 (6 bases). The CDR3 runs 14 residues. Germline loops: CDR1 SNHLY, CDR2 FYNNEI. The V and J ends lost 6 bases and 6 bases respectively, with 15 bases between them. CDR3 DNA (partial): TGTGCCAGCAGGGACCTGGCCGGGGGCAATGAG. Translating gives CASRDLAGGNE. The CDR3, in full, reads CASRDLAGGNEQFF.

A note on this clone: Read coverage stops 3 residues before the CDR3 terminus; the germline J gene supplies the remainder. The chain carries TRBV12-3 or TRBV12-4 and TRBJ1-3; 7 nucleotides agree with TRBD1. The V and J ends lost 5 bases and 2 bases, in that order; junction bases with no gene match: 3. The CDR3 has 14 residues. The CDR3: CASSIGGPGNTIYF. Partial CDR3 DNA: TGTGCCAGCAGTATAGGGGGCCCTGGAAACACC.

As regards this clone: The read stops 3 residues short of the end of the CDR3; the missing end is completed from the germline J gene. This chain joins TRBV7-9 and TRBJ2-5; weak D call: TRBD1 (6 bases). The CDR3 covers 14 residues. Trimming shortened V by 0 bases and J by 5 bases, and 10 bases separated the two germline ends. Germline V gene lookup returns CDR1 SEHNR and CDR2 FQNEAQ (reference sequence). CDR3 DNA (partial): TGTGCCAGCAGCTTAGCACAGGGTGCGGAGACC. Its translation is CASSLAQGAET. The entire CDR3 sequence reads CASSLAQGAETQYF.

With regard to this clone: The CDR3 extends 3 residues past the end of the read, so its final part is completed from the germline J gene. The chain is built from TRBV7-8 and TRBJ2-1; D uncertain. This CDR3 has 14 residues. The germline CDR1 and CDR2 sequences are SGHVS and FQNEAQ. V was shortened by 1 base and J by 5 bases, with 9 bases between the two germline ends. This chain's CDR3 is CASSLDGSHNEQFF. The CDR3 bases that were read are TGTGCCAGCAGCTTAGATGGCTCACACAATGAG.

A word on this clone: The sequenced fragment ends 3 residues before the CDR3 boundary, so the rest is inferred from the germline J gene. The V and J genes are TRBV20-1 and TRBJ2-1; 9 positions match TRBD1. The CDR3 is 16 amino acids. Unmatched junction bases numbered 14, after V lost 3 bases and J lost 8 bases. Germline assignment: CDR1 DFQATT and CDR2 SNEGSKA (reference sequence). The CDR3 protein is CSARGAGDRAEHEQFF. The CDR3 bases that were read are TGCAGTGCTAGGGGGGCGGGGGACAGGGCGGAGCATGAG.